This TCR beta chain was sequenced during a study of blood T cells in healthy people across ages. Overall study findings and caveats: The long-lived group displayed more naive CD4+ cells, plus higher diversity, than the aged donors did.

The V gene lost 8 bases and the J gene lost 0 bases, with 22 bases spanning the gap. This CDR3 region has 17 residues. Germline V lookup: CDR1 MNHEY, CDR2 SMNVEV (reference sequence). As to this clonotype: What it binds is unknown.

The use of a sample-barcoded 5' primer and a J-beta primer mix characterized a second PCR of about 6 to 11 cycles. The study obtained at least 2.5 million CDR3-containing paired-end reads from every sample. MiXCR was run by TCRdb on the 5' RACE reads, yielding one entry per CDR3 protein. The data contain 1.5 million to 2 million distinct CDR3 sequences, approximately 32% of them seen just once; the ten biggest clones take up around 10%. Per sample, at least 5 micrograms of total RNA were extracted. The sequenced sample was blood. The J gene is TRBJ1-2, the V gene TRBV27; D is possibly TRBD1 (5 bases). This TCR was recovered from a woman aged 25 to 45 in good health. The CDR3 coding sequence is TGTGCCAGCCGCGGCAGGGTGATGAGTGGGTCTAACTATGGCTACACCTTC. Its translation is CASRGRVMSGSNYGYTF.